These T cell receptor beta chains were read from a single sample in a study of CD8+ T cells in alopecia areata. The data were produced by immunoSEQ multiplex PCR, yet TCRdb's version contains in-frame clones alone and is incomplete. The table records around 200,000 clones, almost 65% of them present only once. This sample comprised CD4+ T cells sorted from blood, obtained at week 0. The receptor set was obtained from a human donor with alopecia areata. CDR3s include the opening cysteine and the closing phenylalanine or tryptophan. D genes are given only for firm matches. Size values are once, few and many counts, or a class for expanded clones, and some rows have none.

CDR3aa	CDR3nt	abundance	v_gene	j_gene	d_gene
CASSRQGETQYF	TGTGCCAGCAGCAGGCAGGGTGAGACCCAGTACTTC	.	TRBV11-2	TRBJ2-5	.
CASSPVPGTQYF	TGTGCCAGCAGCCCCGTCCCCGGTACCCAGTACTTC	few	TRBV11-2	TRBJ2-5	.
CASSPMTQGRPDTQYF	TGTGCCAGCTCACCGATGACCCAGGGGCGCCCAGATACGCAGTATTTT	once	TRBV18	TRBJ2-3	.
CSVEGQGQYEQYF	TGCAGCGTTGAGGGACAGGGGCAATACGAGCAGTACTTC	.	TRBV29-1	TRBJ2-7	TRBD1
CSVCIRQAGGEQFF	TGCAGCGTATGTATTAGACAGGCCGGTGGGGAGCAGTTCTTC	.	TRBV29-1	TRBJ2-1	.
CASSPPRDMSSYEQYF	TGTGCCAGCAGCCCCCCGCGGGACATGAGCTCCTACGAGCAGTACTTC	.	TRBV7-7	TRBJ2-7	.
CATRSGTRGYTF	TGTGCCACGCGATCGGGGACTCGTGGCTACACCTTC	few	TRBV6-5	TRBJ1-2	.
CAWRLPSGGTDTQYF	TGTGCCTGGAGGCTGCCTAGCGGGGGCACAGATACGCAGTATTTT	.	TRBV30	TRBJ2-3	TRBD2
CASSQEFEGRTQYF	TGCGCCAGCAGCCAAGAATTTGAGGGCCGGACCCAGTACTTC	.	TRBV4-3	TRBJ2-5	.
CASSELHREQFF	TGTGCCAGCAGTGAACTTCACAGGGAGCAGTTCTTC	.	TRBV2	TRBJ2-1	.
CSVADRREYHGYTF	TGCAGCGTCGCAGACCGCCGCGAATATCATGGCTACACCTTC	.	TRBV29-1	TRBJ1-2	.
CASSVEQISTDTQYF	TGTGCCAGCAGCGTAGAACAGATAAGCACAGATACGCAGTATTTT	few	TRBV9	TRBJ2-3	.
CASSVGIGNYEQYF	TGTGCCAGCAGCGTAGGGATAGGTAACTACGAGCAGTACTTC	.	TRBV9	TRBJ2-7	.
CAAGTAGTSGELFF	TGTGCCGCGGGGACGGCTGGGACGTCCGGGGAGCTGTTTTTT	few	TRBV19	TRBJ2-2	.
CASSLMADTYYGYTF	TGCGCCAGCAGCTTGATGGCAGATACTTACTATGGCTACACCTTC	.	TRBV5-1	TRBJ1-2	.
CASSQAPSGEETQYF	TGCGCCAGCAGCCAAGCCCCTAGCGGGGAGGAGACCCAGTACTTC	.	TRBV4-3	TRBJ2-5	TRBD2
CASSLGAGGQGTQYF	TGTGCCAGCAGCTTGGGGGCAGGTGGACAGGGTACGCAGTATTTT	.	TRBV5-6	TRBJ2-3	TRBD1
CASSVDGQHSYEQYF	TGTGCCAGCAGTGTAGATGGGCAGCACTCCTACGAGCAGTACTTC	.	TRBV2	TRBJ2-7	.
CASSPMGVWAKNIQYF	TGTGCCAGCTCACCAATGGGAGTTTGGGCCAAAAACATTCAGTACTTC	.	TRBV18	TRBJ2-4	.
CSVDNYGYTF	TGCAGCGTTGACAACTATGGCTACACCTTC	.	TRBV29-1	TRBJ1-2	.
CSVAREVPGYTF	TGCAGCGTTGCCAGGGAAGTACCAGGCTACACCTTC	.	TRBV29-1	TRBJ1-2	.
CASSWRSGGYGTDTQYF	TGTGCCAGCAGCTGGCGGAGCGGGGGGTACGGCACAGATACGCAGTATTTT	many	TRBV7-2	TRBJ2-3	TRBD2
CAWSAFLPLWGEKLFF	TGTGCCTGGAGTGCATTCTTGCCCCTTTGGGGCGAAAAACTGTTTTTT	few	TRBV30	TRBJ1-4	.
CAISEGRDRGSPLHF	TGTGCCATCAGTGAAGGGAGGGACAGGGGTTCACCCCTCCACTTT	.	TRBV10-3	TRBJ1-6	TRBD1
CASSSQWEQFF	TGTGCCAGCAGTTCTCAGTGGGAGCAGTTCTTC	.	TRBV27	TRBJ2-1	.
CASSVGSSDRADTQYF	TGTGCCAGCAGCGTAGGCAGTAGCGACCGAGCGGATACGCAGTATTTT	.	TRBV9	TRBJ2-3	.
CASSQDLDQPQHF	TGCGCCAGCAGCCAAGATCTGGATCAGCCCCAGCATTTT	.	TRBV4-3	TRBJ1-5	.
CSADHEGQFF	TGCAGTGCTGATCACGAAGGTCAGTTCTTC	.	TRBV20-1	TRBJ2-1	.
CATRWAGTDTQYF	TGTGCCACTCGGTGGGCGGGCACAGATACGCAGTATTTT	.	TRBV27	TRBJ2-3	.
CSSRGTITDTQYF	TGCAGTTCGAGGGGGACGATAACAGATACGCAGTATTTT	.	TRBV29-1	TRBJ2-3	.